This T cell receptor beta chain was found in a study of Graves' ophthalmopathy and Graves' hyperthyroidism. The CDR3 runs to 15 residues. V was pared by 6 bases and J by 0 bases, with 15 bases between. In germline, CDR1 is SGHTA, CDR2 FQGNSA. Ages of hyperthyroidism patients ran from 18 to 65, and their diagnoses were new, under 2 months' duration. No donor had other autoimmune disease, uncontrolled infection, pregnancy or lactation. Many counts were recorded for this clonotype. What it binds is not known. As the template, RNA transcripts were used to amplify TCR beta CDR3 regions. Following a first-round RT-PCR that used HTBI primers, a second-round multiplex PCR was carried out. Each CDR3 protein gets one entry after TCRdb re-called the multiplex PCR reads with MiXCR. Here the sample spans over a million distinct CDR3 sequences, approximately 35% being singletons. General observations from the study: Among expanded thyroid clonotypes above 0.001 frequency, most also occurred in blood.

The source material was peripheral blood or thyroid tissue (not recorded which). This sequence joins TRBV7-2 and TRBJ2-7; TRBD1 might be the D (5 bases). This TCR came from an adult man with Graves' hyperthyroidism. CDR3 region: CASRKDSANSYEQYF. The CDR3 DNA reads TGTGCCAGCAGAAAAGACAGTGCTAACTCCTACGAGCAGTACTTC. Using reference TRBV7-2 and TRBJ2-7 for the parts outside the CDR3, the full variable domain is GAGVSQSPSNKVTEKGKDVELRCDPISGHTALYWYRQSLGQGLEFLIYFQGNSAPDKSGLPSDRFSAERTGGSVSTLTIQRTQQEDSAVYLCASRKDSANSYEQYFGPGTRLTVT.